What follows are 2 T cell receptor beta chains derived from one specimen sequenced in a study of blood T cell repertoires in COVID-19. Using immunoSEQ multiplex PCR, the repertoire was profiled, and TCRdb retains in-frame clones only, with some absent. This table holds a few hundred thousand clones, 87% found once. The sequenced sample was peripheral blood. The origin of the receptors is a woman under 40 with COVID-19, enrolled during active disease.

This clone showed up just once. The chain recombines TRBV7-2 with TRBJ2-7; the match to TRBD1 covers 7 bases. This CDR3 is 17 amino acids long. Trimming cost V 4 bases and J 0 bases; bases outside gene matches: 12. Germline CDR1 is SGHTA and CDR2 is FQGNSA. The CDR3 is CASSSQGVVTFSYEQYF. The CDR3 DNA reads TGTGCCAGCAGCTCGCAGGGGGTAGTAACCTTCTCCTACGAGCAGTACTTC.

The CDR3 is CASKMQDTQYF. CDR3 sequence (DNA): TGTGCCAGCAAGATGCAGGATACGCAGTATTTT. V usage is TRBV2 and J usage is TRBJ2-3, with D unresolved. The CDR3 runs to 11 residues. V was pared by 7 bases and J by 6 bases, with 8 bases between. The germline V gene has CDR1 SNHLY and CDR2 FYNNEI. Looking up the rest from reference TRBV2 and TRBJ2-3 gives the full variable domain: EPEVTQTPSHQVTQMGQEVILRCVPISNHLYFYWYRQILGQKVEFLVSFYNNEISEKSEIFDDQFSVERPDGSNFTLKIRSTKLEDSAMYFCASKMQDTQYFGPGTRLTVL.